Listed below are T cell receptor beta chains from one sample, sequenced in a study of immune evolution from preneoplasia to lung adenocarcinoma. Produced via immunoSEQ multiplex PCR; TCRdb's table is partial and in-frame only. Of some 730 clones listed, under 55% are singletons. The sequencing input was FFPE normal lung tissue adjacent to the tumor. Source of these receptors: a person in their fifties with lung adenocarcinoma. The CDR3 runs from the conserved cysteine through the conserved F or W. D genes are given only for firm matches. Not all rows give a size; the values are once, few, many and, for expanded clones, a class.

abundance: -; j_gene: TRBJ1-2; v_gene: TRBV11-3; d_gene: -; CDR3aa: CASSFSDSQNPTF; CDR3nt: TGTGCCAGCAGCTTCTCCGATTCCCAGAACCCCACCTTC
abundance: -; j_gene: TRBJ1-5; v_gene: TRBV28; d_gene: -; CDR3aa: CASEQGTQPQHF; CDR3nt: TGTGCCAGCGAACAGGGTACGCAGCCCCAGCATTTT
abundance: -; j_gene: TRBJ1-1; v_gene: TRBV9; d_gene: -; CDR3aa: CASSRLQNLDTEAFF; CDR3nt: TGTGCCAGCAGCCGACTACAGAATTTGGACACTGAAGCTTTCTTT
abundance: few; j_gene: TRBJ1-2; v_gene: TRBV30; d_gene: -; CDR3aa: CAWKLGGPGPYGYTF; CDR3nt: TGTGCCTGGAAGCTCGGGGGGCCGGGACCTTATGGCTACACCTTC
abundance: few; j_gene: TRBJ2-1; v_gene: TRBV28; d_gene: -; CDR3aa: CASSQQGNWHGDEQFF; CDR3nt: TGTGCCAGCAGTCAGCAGGGCAATTGGCACGGTGATGAGCAGTTCTTC
abundance: -; j_gene: TRBJ1-2; v_gene: TRBV6-5; d_gene: -; CDR3aa: CAISPIKDGRDGYTF; CDR3nt: TGTGCCATTTCGCCCATAAAGGATGGGCGGGATGGCTACACCTTC
abundance: -; j_gene: TRBJ1-1; v_gene: TRBV21-1; d_gene: -; CDR3aa: CASSQRNTEAFF; CDR3nt: TGTGCCAGCAGCCAAAGGAACACTGAAGCTTTCTTT
abundance: -; j_gene: TRBJ2-3; v_gene: TRBV7-3; d_gene: TRBD1; CDR3aa: CASRIGQGGDTQYF; CDR3nt: TGTGCCAGCAGGATCGGACAGGGGGGGGATACGCAGTATTTT
abundance: few; j_gene: TRBJ2-3; v_gene: TRBV5-8; d_gene: -; CDR3aa: CASSRHSDTQYF; CDR3nt: TGTGCCAGCAGCCGACATTCAGATACGCAGTATTTT
abundance: -; j_gene: TRBJ2-1; v_gene: TRBV7-9; d_gene: -; CDR3aa: CASSFLNEQFF; CDR3nt: TGTGCCAGCAGCTTCCTCAATGAGCAGTTCTTC
abundance: -; j_gene: TRBJ2-3; v_gene: TRBV5-4; d_gene: TRBD2; CDR3aa: CASSQAGSTDTQYF; CDR3nt: TGTGCCAGCAGCCAAGCGGGGAGCACAGATACGCAGTATTTT
abundance: -; j_gene: TRBJ1-1; v_gene: TRBV6-6; d_gene: -; CDR3aa: CASSPGDTEAFF; CDR3nt: TGTGCCAGCAGTCCAGGGGACACTGAAGCTTTCTTT
abundance: -; j_gene: TRBJ2-2; v_gene: TRBV29-1; d_gene: TRBD1; CDR3aa: CSAQAGGNTGELFF; CDR3nt: TGCAGCGCCCAGGCAGGGGGGAACACCGGGGAGCTGTTTTTT
abundance: -; j_gene: TRBJ2-1; v_gene: TRBV5-4; d_gene: TRBD2; CDR3aa: CASSLYLAGFGNEQFF; CDR3nt: TGTGCCAGCAGCTTGTACCTAGCGGGATTCGGGAATGAGCAGTTCTTC